This record covers a single TCR beta chain. Its cognate antigen is unknown. The entry originates in a study of a mutant IDH1 vaccine in newly diagnosed glioma. About the study: The treated population exhibited a male proportion of about 62%, a female proportion of 37.5%, and a mean age of roughly 39 years. Before enrollment, the patients had been treated with radiotherapy alone, temozolomide alone, or both together. Most of them had received both. General study points: Variations in leading peripheral T cell clonotypes appeared to have no connection with pseudoprogression. There were vaccine-induced immune responses in about 93% of the patients.

The CDR3 runs 17 residues. CDR1 is WNHNN and CDR2 is SYGVQD in the germline V gene (reference sequence). Trimming stripped 4 bases from V and 5 bases from J, with 21 bases between. This sample's time point: baseline, week 1 (first vaccination visit). Treatment indicated: pre-vaccination baseline after standard-of-care therapy. The data were produced by immunoSEQ multiplex PCR, yet TCRdb's version contains in-frame clones alone and is incomplete. The sample has approximately 54,000 clones, approximately 80% seen once; the top ten hold approximately 20%. Specimen: PBMCs, collected from a glioma patient treated with radiotherapy, temozolomide or both. J is TRBJ1-5 and V is TRBV10-1; D is ambiguous. This receptor was obtained from a man aged 18 to 30 with glioma. Written as DNA, the CDR3 is TGCGCCAGCAGTGGACCGCCCGACCCGGATTTCCATCAGCCCCAGCATTTT. As protein: CASSGPPDPDFHQPQHF.